These 12 T cell receptor beta chains originate from one sample sequenced in a study of T cell repertoires in cytomegalovirus infection. TCRdb re-called the reads with MiXCR, one entry per CDR3 protein. This table has under 600,000 distinct CDR3 sequences, more than 15% appearing once. The specimen sequenced was CD8+ T cells from PBMCs. Receptor source: a human donor in good health (CMV status not recorded). Some clones in this sample may be carry-over from other donors' samples.

The chain employs TRBV25-1 and TRBJ1-5, with no clear D. CDR3 length equals 14 residues. The V gene lost 4 bases and the J gene lost 0 bases, with 7 bases spanning the gap. CDR1 and CDR2 from the germline V gene are MGHDK and SYGVNS. The DNA for the CDR3 is TGTGCCAGCAGTGGCCTACATAGCAATCAGCCCCAGCATTTT. As protein: CASSGLHSNQPQHF. Complete variable domain (other parts from reference TRBV25-1 and TRBJ1-5): EADIYQTPRYLVIGTGKKITLECSQTMGHDKMYWYQQDPGMELHLIHYSYGVNSTEKGDLSSESTVSRIRTEHFPLTLESARPSHTSQYLCASSGLHSNQPQHFGDGTRLSIL.

This clonotype was observed many times. V usage is TRBV14 and J usage is TRBJ2-1; D call uncertain. Per germline, CDR1 SGHDN and CDR2 FVKESK. Trimming took 1 base from V and 2 from J, leaving 9 bases between them. The CDR3 covers 15 residues. CDR3 in amino acids: CASSQGTTTYNEQFF. The CDR3 bases are TGTGCCAGCAGCCAAGGGACGACAACCTACAATGAGCAGTTCTTC. The whole variable domain, filled in from reference TRBV14 and TRBJ2-1, reads EAGVTQFPSHSVIEKGQTVTLRCDPISGHDNLYWYRRVMGKEIKFLLHFVKESKQDESGMPNNRFLAERTGGTYSTLKVQPAELEDSGVYFCASSQGTTTYNEQFFGPGTRLTVL.

The V gene is TRBV6-5, the J gene TRBJ2-1; D is unclear. The V and J ends lost 4 bases and 6 bases respectively, with 13 bases between them. The length of the CDR3 is 14 residues. Germline CDR1 MNHEY, CDR2 SVGAGI. CDR3 nucleotides: TGTGCCAGCAGTTCCGGAGTGGTGGCCAATGAGCAGTTCTTC. Protein: CASSSGVVANEQFF.

V usage is TRBV5-6 and J usage is TRBJ2-1; D is undetermined. The V end was cut by 1 base, the J end by 4 bases, with 15 bases between. CDR3 length: 16 residues. Per germline, CDR1 SGHDT and CDR2 YYEEEE. The CDR3 DNA follows: TGTGCCAGCAGCTTGAAGGCAGCTGACCCTTACAATGAGCAGTTCTTC. Translated: CASSLKAADPYNEQFF.

This clonotype was detected ten times or more. This chain uses TRBV7-6 with TRBJ2-2; 7 bases are shared with TRBD1. From germline, CDR1 is SGHVS and CDR2 FNYEAQ. Trimming cost V 1 base and J 0 bases; bases outside gene matches: 5. CDR3 length equals 17 residues. The CDR3 bases are TGTGCCAGCAGCTTAGTGTGGACAGGACCGAACACCGGGGAGCTGTTTTTT. Its translation is CASSLVWTGPNTGELFF.

This clonotype was seen repeatedly, ten times or more. CDR3: CASSLSSGGAWDTQYF. In DNA, the CDR3 is TGTGCCAGCAGTTTAAGTAGCGGGGGGGCCTGGGATACGCAGTATTTT. V usage is TRBV12-3 or TRBV12-4 and J usage is TRBJ2-3, with 11 bases lining up with TRBD2. The V segment lost 2 bases and the J segment 6 bases; nucleotides outside the gene matches: 7. The CDR3 length is 16 residues.

J is TRBJ2-7 and V is TRBV9; 7 positions agree with TRBD1. CDR3 length equals 16 residues. The germline CDR1 and CDR2 sequences are SGDLS and YYNGEE. V shed 3 bases, J shed 1 base, and the junction held 10 bases outside the gene matches. CDR3 sequence (DNA): TGTGCCAGCAGCGCCGCACGGGACAGCACATCCTACGAGCAGTACTTC. Residues: CASSAARDSTSYEQYF.

In its sample, this clonotype was seen many times. This CDR3 is CASSSFRGAQPQHF. For the CDR3, the DNA is TGTGCCAGCAGTTCCTTTCGAGGAGCTCAGCCCCAGCATTTT. The chain uses TRBV28 and TRBJ1-5; D is uncertain. Deletions cut 4 bases from V and 6 bases from J, with 13 bases between. The CDR3 length is 14 residues. Germline CDR1 MDHEN, CDR2 SYDVKM.

This clonotype appeared many times. The rearrangement links TRBV11-2 to TRBJ2-5; 9 nucleotides line up with TRBD2. V was clipped by 0 bases and J by 2 bases; unmatched bases: 10. There are 18 residues in the CDR3. Germline CDR1 SGHAT, CDR2 FQNNGV. The CDR3 DNA reads TGTGCCAGCAGCTTAGAGGGCGGGAGGGCCAACAGGCAAGAGACCCAGTACTTC. Its translation is CASSLEGGRANRQETQYF. Supplemented by reference TRBV11-2 and TRBJ2-5, the full variable domain reads EAGVAQSPRYKIIEKRQSVAFWCNPISGHATLYWYQQILGQGPKLLIQFQNNGVVDDSQLPKDRFSAERLKGVDSTLKIQPAKLEDSAVYLCASSLEGGRANRQETQYFGPGTRLLVL.

About this clonotype itself: A read error is possible here, since a much larger clone lies one base away. The chain couples TRBV12-5 to TRBJ1-1; 7 positions match TRBD1. Per germline, CDR1 LGHNT and CDR2 FRNRAP. This CDR3 contains 14 residues. CDR3 in amino acids: CASAPTGPNTEALF. For the CDR3, the DNA is TGTGCTAGTGCCCCGACAGGGCCGAACACTGAAGCTCTCTTT. The variable domain in full, completed from reference TRBV12-5 and TRBJ1-1, reads DARVTQTPRHKVTEMGQEVTMRCQPILGHNTVFWYRQTMMQGLELLAYFRNRAPLDDSGMPKDRFSAEMPDATLATLKIQPSEPRDSAVYFCASAPTGPNTEALFGQGTRLTVV.

This clonotype was counted at least ten times. This rearrangement joins TRBV11-2 to TRBJ1-1; D gene unclear. Trimming cost V 1 base and J 8 bases, with 8 bases left between them. The CDR3 covers 12 residues. Germline CDR1 SGHAT, CDR2 FQNNGV. The CDR3 DNA reads TGTGCCAGCAGCTTAGTCGGACGGGAAGCTTTCTTT. Translated: CASSLVGREAFF.

The table lists this clonotype with a few counts. This chain uses TRBV19 with TRBJ1-3; 7 bases align to TRBD1. This CDR3 is built from 13 residues. The germline V gene encodes CDR1 LNHDA and CDR2 SQIVND (reference sequence). V dropped 9 bases and J dropped 4; count of bases not matched to a gene: 6. The CDR3 DNA is TGTGCCAGCCGCTTGGGACAGGGAAACACCATATATTTT. Its translation is CASRLGQGNTIYF. Full variable domain (remainder filled in from reference TRBV19 and TRBJ1-3): DGGITQSPKYLFRKEGQNVTLSCEQNLNHDAMYWYRQDPGQGLRLIYYSQIVNDFQKGDIAEGYSVSREKKESFPLTVTSAQKNPTAFYLCASRLGQGNTIYFGEGSWLTVV.